This passage covers 32 T cell receptor beta chains from one sample sequenced in a study of T cell responses to AZD1222 COVID-19 vaccine. Produced via immunoSEQ multiplex PCR; TCRdb's table is partial and in-frame only. This repertoire shows 150,000 to 200,000 clones, 75% to 90% found once; its top ten account for around 2.6%. Source: peripheral blood, taken on day 0 of AZD1222 vaccination. Receptors originate from an adult in good health.

This rearrangement joins TRBV29-1 to TRBJ2-5; D might be TRBD1 or TRBD2, each matching 5 bases. The CDR3 totals 13 residues. Germline V gives CDR1 SQVTM, CDR2 ANQGSEA. The ends were cut back, 6 bases at V and 2 bases at J, with 13 bases in the middle. For the CDR3, the DNA is TGCAGCGTCGCCTGGGACGTACAAGAGACCCAGTACTTC. It is translated as CSVAWDVQETQYF.

The chain combines TRBV28 with TRBJ1-1, with 7 bases identical to TRBD1. The CDR3 covers 13 residues. The junction had 5 bases not matched to a gene; V was cut back by 6 bases and J by 4 bases. The germline CDR1 and CDR2 sequences are MDHEN and SYDVKM. CDR3 loop: CASSRDRVTEAFF. CDR3 nucleotides: TGTGCCAGCAGCCGAGACAGGGTCACTGAAGCTTTCTTT.

This clone occurred a few times. The chain couples TRBV6-1 to TRBJ1-2; the D is unclear. Per the germline V gene, CDR1 is MNHNS and CDR2 is SASEGT. Deletions cut 3 bases from V and 1 base from J, with 6 bases between. The CDR3 extends over 13 amino acids. CDR3 amino acids: CASSERFNYGYTF. The CDR3 coding sequence is TGTGCCAGCAGTGAGAGATTTAACTATGGCTACACCTTC.

The chain couples TRBV27 to TRBJ1-5, with a weak D call TRBD1 (6 bases). Trimming removed 2 bases from V and 0 bases from J, with 20 bases in between. Germline V CDR1 and CDR2: MNHEY, SMNVEV (reference sequence). The CDR3 extends over 19 amino acids. Here the CDR3 DNA reads TGTGCCAGCAGTTTAGGGAGTACAGGGCCGGGGTATAGCAATCAGCCCCAGCATTTT. Translated, it gives CASSLGSTGPGYSNQPQHF.

The DNA for the CDR3 is TGTGCCAGCCATCGGACGGGGATCACAGATACGCAGTATTTT. This gives the protein CASHRTGITDTQYF. This rearrangement joins TRBV2 to TRBJ2-3; the D gene is possibly TRBD2 (5 bases). The CDR3 is 14 amino acids. With 8 bases removed from V and 2 bases from J, the gap between germline ends came to 14 bases. The germline CDR1 and CDR2 sequences are SNHLY and FYNNEI. The whole variable domain, filled in from reference TRBV2 and TRBJ2-3, reads EPEVTQTPSHQVTQMGQEVILRCVPISNHLYFYWYRQILGQKVEFLVSFYNNEISEKSEIFDDQFSVERPDGSNFTLKIRSTKLEDSAMYFCASHRTGITDTQYFGPGTRLTVL.

The CDR3 nucleotides read TGTGCCAGCTTAGATACGGCCTTGAACACTGAAGCTTTCTTT. Its protein is CASLDTALNTEAFF. V usage is TRBV6-5 and J usage is TRBJ1-1; D is ambiguous. The CDR3 totals 14 residues. CDR1 is MNHEY and CDR2 is SVGAGI in the germline V gene. V was pared by 8 bases and J by 0 bases, with 13 bases between.

The CDR3 sequence is CASSPTGRGGYTF. CDR3 DNA: TGTGCCAGCAGCCCCACCGGTCGGGGTGGCTACACCTTC. The chain has TRBV9 and TRBJ1-2; D not certain. The CDR3 consists of 13 residues. Trimming pared 4 bases from V and 7 bases from J, leaving 14 bases between. Germline V gene sequence: CDR1 SGDLS, CDR2 YYNGEE. Filled out from reference TRBV9 and TRBJ1-2, the complete variable domain reads DSGVTQTPKHLITATGQRVTLRCSPRSGDLSVYWYQQSLDQGLQFLIQYYNGEERAKGNILERFSAQQFPDLHSELNLSSLELGDSALYFCASSPTGRGGYTFGSGTRLTVV.

CDR3 in amino acids: CASSSLDYNSPLHF. CDR3 nucleotide sequence: TGTGCCAGCAGTTCTCTCGATTATAATTCACCCCTCCACTTT. The V call is TRBV6-6, the J call TRBJ1-6; D is ambiguous. This CDR3 spans 14 amino acids. The V gene lost 4 bases and the J gene lost 4 bases, with 8 bases spanning the gap. Per germline, CDR1 MNHNY and CDR2 SVGAGI (reference sequence).

The chain employs TRBV5-5 and TRBJ2-7, with D perhaps TRBD1 (5 bases). The CDR3 sequence is 14 residues long. V was clipped by 4 bases and J by 3 bases, with 14 bases between them. Germline V gene lookup returns CDR1 SGHKS and CDR2 YYEKEE (reference sequence). The CDR3 region is CASSRQDQGYEQYF. CDR3 bases: TGTGCCAGCAGCCGCCAAGACCAGGGCTACGAGCAGTACTTC.

CDR3 protein: CASSLETPSSYEQYF. The CDR3 DNA reads as TGCGCCAGCAGCTTGGAGACGCCGAGCTCCTACGAGCAGTACTTC. The chain is built from TRBV5-1 and TRBJ2-7, with D hard to call. The CDR3 is 15 amino acids. Germline CDR1 is SGHRS and CDR2 is YFSETQ. Trimming shortened V by 0 bases and J by 0 bases, and 10 bases separated the two germline ends. The complete variable domain, with remaining parts taken from reference TRBV5-1 and TRBJ2-7, reads KAGVTQTPRYLIKTRGQQVTLSCSPISGHRSVSWYQQTPGQGLQFLFEYFSETQRNKGNFPGRFSGRQFSNSRSEMNVSTLELGDSALYLCASSLETPSSYEQYFGPGTRLTVT.

The chain employs TRBV6-5 and TRBJ1-1; D is unclear. Germline loops: CDR1 MNHEY, CDR2 SVGAGI. V was cut by 7 bases and J by 5 bases, with 17 bases left in between. CDR3 length: 14 residues. CDR3 sequence reads: CASNLGGVRTEAFF. The CDR3 DNA follows: TGTGCCAGCAACCTAGGCGGGGTTAGGACTGAAGCTTTCTTT.

This clone was detected a few times. V gene TRBV5-4 combines with J gene TRBJ1-1; D unresolved. The CDR3 has 13 amino acids. The V gene lost 4 bases and the J gene lost 0 bases, with 7 bases spanning the gap. Germline V gives CDR1 SGHNT, CDR2 YYREEE (reference sequence). CDR3 loop: CASSPYLNTEAFF. For the CDR3, the DNA is TGTGCCAGCAGCCCTTACCTGAACACTGAAGCTTTCTTT.

The V and J genes are TRBV19 and TRBJ1-5; D is undetermined. Trimming left V 5 bases short and J 4 bases short, with 6 bases between. This CDR3 has 12 residues. CDR1 and CDR2 (germline): LNHDA, SQIVND (reference sequence). CDR3 DNA sequence: TGTGCCAGTAGTTTGGGGAATCAGCCCCAGCATTTT. Protein: CASSLGNQPQHF. The full variable domain, its missing parts supplied by reference TRBV19 and TRBJ1-5, is DGGITQSPKYLFRKEGQNVTLSCEQNLNHDAMYWYRQDPGQGLRLIYYSQIVNDFQKGDIAEGYSVSREKKESFPLTVTSAQKNPTAFYLCASSLGNQPQHFGDGTRLSIL.

This clone was observed a few times. The genes are TRBV19 and TRBJ2-7, with 9 bases lining up with TRBD2. V was pared by 7 bases and J by 6 bases, with 10 bases of the junction left unmatched. The CDR3 has 14 amino acids. CDR1 and CDR2 (germline): LNHDA, SQIVND (reference sequence). The CDR3 reads CASKGTSSGTEQYF. The CDR3 nucleotides read TGTGCCAGTAAAGGGACCTCTAGCGGGACCGAGCAGTACTTC.

The V gene is TRBV11-1, the J gene TRBJ1-1; possible D gene TRBD1, 5 bases. The CDR3 extends over 16 amino acids. With 4 bases removed from V and 1 base from J, the gap between germline ends came to 16 bases. Per germline, CDR1 SGHAT and CDR2 FQDESV (reference sequence). Here the CDR3 reads CASSSDTRVRNTEAFF. CDR3 nucleotide sequence: TGTGCCAGCAGCTCTGACACCAGGGTGCGGAACACTGAAGCTTTCTTT.

This clone was found a few times. The chain couples TRBV4-1 to TRBJ2-3, with TRBD2 matching 10 bases. The germline V gene encodes CDR1 MGHRA and CDR2 YSYEKL. The trim removed 4 bases at V and 2 bases at J, leaving 15 bases unmatched. The CDR3 sequence is 19 residues long. For the CDR3, the DNA is TGCGCCAGCAGCCCCTTTTTCCTAGCGGGAGTGAGGGACACAGATACGCAGTATTTT. Translated, it gives CASSPFFLAGVRDTDTQYF.

The chain links TRBV6-1 to TRBJ1-1; tentatively, D is TRBD1 (6 bases). Germline assignment: CDR1 MNHNS and CDR2 SASEGT. Trimming cost V 3 bases and J 5 bases, with 10 bases left between them. The CDR3 has 13 residues. In DNA, the CDR3 is TGTGCCAGCAGTGAGACAGGTGAGACTGAAGCTTTCTTT. Translated, it gives CASSETGETEAFF.

The rearrangement links TRBV18 to TRBJ2-2, with TRBD1 identical over 8 bases. This CDR3 spans 15 amino acids. V shed 3 bases, J shed 4 bases, and the junction held 4 bases outside the gene matches. CDR1 and CDR2 (germline): KGHSH, LQKENI. This chain's CDR3 is CASSPGQGGTGELFF. CDR3 sequence (DNA): TGTGCCAGCTCACCCGGACAGGGAGGCACCGGGGAGCTGTTTTTT.

The chain is built from TRBV28 and TRBJ2-7, with D hard to call. The germline CDR1 and CDR2 sequences are MDHEN and SYDVKM. Deletions cut 2 bases from V and 2 bases from J, with 4 bases between. The CDR3 consists of 12 residues. CDR3 protein: CASSLIPYEQYF. CDR3 coding DNA: TGTGCCAGCAGTTTAATACCCTACGAGCAGTACTTC.

The V gene is TRBV2, the J gene TRBJ1-1; 7 bases match TRBD1. Germline values: CDR1 SNHLY, CDR2 FYNNEI. V trimming: 3 bases; J trimming: 7 bases; junction bases outside the gene matches: 2. The CDR3 sequence is 12 residues long. CDR3 coding DNA: TGTGCCAGCAGTGAGGGGACAGATGAAGCTTTCTTT. It is translated as CASSEGTDEAFF. The whole variable domain, remainder taken from reference TRBV2 and TRBJ1-1, is EPEVTQTPSHQVTQMGQEVILRCVPISNHLYFYWYRQILGQKVEFLVSFYNNEISEKSEIFDDQFSVERPDGSNFTLKIRSTKLEDSAMYFCASSEGTDEAFFGQGTRLTVV.

The J gene is TRBJ2-5, the V gene TRBV27; 9 bases align to TRBD1. The germline gives CDR1 MNHEY, CDR2 SMNVEV (reference sequence). The CDR3 is made up of 14 amino acids. V dropped 6 bases and J dropped 7; count of bases not matched to a gene: 9. CDR3 nucleotides: TGTGCCAGCAGCGGACAGGGGTCTGGGGTGACCCAGTACTTC. Translation: CASSGQGSGVTQYF.

The rearrangement uses TRBV6-5 and TRBJ2-2; TRBD1 might be the D (5 bases). The germline CDR1 and CDR2 sequences are MNHEY and SVGAGI. Trimming shortened V by 7 bases and J by 0 bases, and 12 bases separated the two germline ends. The CDR3 is 15 residues long. CDR3 bases: TGTGCCAGCAAACGACAGAATACGAACACCGGGGAGCTGTTTTTT. It is translated as CASKRQNTNTGELFF.

The chain combines TRBV6-1 with TRBJ1-1; D gene ambiguous. Germline-derived CDR1 and CDR2 are MNHNS and SASEGT. V lost 1 base and J lost 1, with 7 bases in between. This CDR3 is built from 14 residues. For the CDR3, the DNA is TGTGCCAGCAGTGAAGGTCCGGAGAACACTGAAGCTTTCTTT. Amino acids: CASSEGPENTEAFF.

This clone was found once. This CDR3 reads CASSLAGSTDTQYF. The CDR3 nucleotides are TGCGCCAGCAGCTTGGCTGGGAGCACAGATACGCAGTATTTT. The chain carries TRBV5-1 and TRBJ2-3, with D unresolved. The V gene's germline CDR1 is SGHRS and CDR2 YFSETQ. CDR3 size: 14 residues. V was cut by 0 bases and J by 0 bases, with 5 bases left in between.

The chain combines TRBV2 with TRBJ1-5, with D possibly matching TRBD1 (6 bases). Germline values: CDR1 SNHLY, CDR2 FYNNEI. The CDR3 sequence is 15 residues long. Trimming removed 6 bases at V and 0 bases at J, with 12 bases between. CDR3 DNA sequence: TGTGCCAGCAGCCGGGACACGCTTAGCAATCAGCCCCAGCATTTT. Its translation: CASSRDTLSNQPQHF.

Here the CDR3 reads CARTRDTIDTQYF. CDR3 in DNA: TGTGCCCGGACCCGGGACACCATAGATACGCAGTATTTT. This chain links TRBV6-5 with TRBJ2-3; D possibly corresponds to TRBD1 (6 bases). The CDR3 totals 13 residues. V was pared by 11 bases and J by 5 bases, with 17 bases between. Germline V lookup: CDR1 MNHEY, CDR2 SVGAGI.

In its sample, this clone was seen once. The chain recombines TRBV2 with TRBJ1-6; 7 bases are a match to TRBD1. V lost 5 bases to trimming and J lost 7 bases; unmatched junction nucleotides: 2. The CDR3 is 13 amino acids. CDR1 and CDR2 from the germline V gene are SNHLY and FYNNEI. The CDR3 region is CASSTGDNSPLHF. As DNA, the CDR3 is TGTGCCAGCAGTACAGGGGACAATTCACCCCTCCACTTT.

This clone showed up just a few times. V gene TRBV4-2 combines with J gene TRBJ1-1, with D tentatively TRBD1 (5 bases). V shed 5 bases and J shed 4 bases, with 8 bases lying between them. The CDR3 is 12 amino acids. Germline V gene data show CDR1 as LGHNA and CDR2 as YNFKEQ. The CDR3 here is CASSGGGTEAFF. CDR3 DNA: TGTGCCAGCAGCGGCGGGGGCACTGAAGCTTTCTTT.

The CDR3 region is CASSVVTGGHNEQFF. In DNA form, the CDR3 reads TGTGCCAGCAGTGTGGTCACAGGGGGACACAATGAGCAGTTCTTC. This sequence joins TRBV6-4 and TRBJ2-1; 8 positions agree with TRBD1. Germline V lookup: CDR1 MRHNA, CDR2 SNTAGT. V was pared by 4 bases and J by 5 bases, with 7 bases of the junction left unmatched. The CDR3 consists of 15 residues.

The chain recombines TRBV2 with TRBJ1-2; the match to TRBD1 covers 9 bases. The CDR3 is 18 residues long. V trimming: 3 bases; J trimming: 4 bases; junction bases outside the gene matches: 15. Germline V gives CDR1 SNHLY, CDR2 FYNNEI. The CDR3 DNA follows: TGTGCCAGCAGTGAGGGTTTGGGACAGGGTGGAGGAGGCTATGGCTACACCTTC. It is translated as CASSEGLGQGGGGYGYTF.

This chain uses TRBV3-1 (or the pseudogene TRBV3-2) with TRBJ1-2; maybe TRBD1 (5 bases). The CDR3 length is 15 residues. Germline V gene sequence: CDR1 LGHDT, CDR2 YNNKEL (reference sequence). With 10 bases removed from V and 5 bases from J, the gap between germline ends came to 23 bases. The CDR3 DNA reads as TGTGCCACCTCGACTCACGGGGGTAAAGGATATGGCTACACCTTC. This translates into CATSTHGGKGYGYTF.

CDR3 sequence (DNA): TGTGCCAGCAGCTTAGTCGGGACAGGGAGTTCACCCCTCCACTTT. Translation gives CASSLVGTGSSPLHF. The V and J genes are TRBV7-2 and TRBJ1-6; TRBD1 aligns across 9 bases. The V gene end was trimmed by 1 base and the J gene end by 9 bases; junction bases not matched to a gene: 4. The germline V gene encodes CDR1 SGHTA and CDR2 FQGNSA. The CDR3 totals 15 residues. Filled out from reference TRBV7-2 and TRBJ1-6, the complete variable domain reads GAGVSQSPSNKVTEKGKDVELRCDPISGHTALYWYRQSLGQGLEFLIYFQGNSAPDKSGLPSDRFSAERTGGSVSTLTIQRTQQEDSAVYLCASSLVGTGSSPLHFGNGTRLTVT.